Each of the 10 T cell receptor beta chains below was sequenced from the same sample in a study of metastatic and nonmetastatic thyroid tumors. TCRdb re-called the PCR reads with MiXCR. The table shows just over 70,000 clones, with 15% to 20% occurring only once. Each patient came to thyroid surgery without any prior treatment (of any kind). Material: blood. The receptors come from a female donor with papillary thyroid cancer or a benign thyroid nodule (not recorded which). Some clones in this sample may be carry-over from other donors' samples.

This clone was detected a few times. The rearrangement uses TRBV2 and TRBJ2-4; weak D call: TRBD1 (6 bases). Germline loops: CDR1 SNHLY, CDR2 FYNNEI. The CDR3 has 12 amino acids. V was cut by 5 bases and J by 14 bases, with 16 bases left in between. The CDR3 here is CASSPPPGVKYF. DNA of the CDR3: TGTGCCAGCAGTCCCCCCCCAGGGGTTAAGTACTTC.

The chain links TRBV9 to TRBJ2-3; weak D call: TRBD1 (5 bases). The CDR3 contains 15 residues. V was pared by 2 bases and J by 1 base, with 11 bases between. Germline V gene data show CDR1 as SGDLS and CDR2 as YYNGEE. The CDR3 nucleotides read TGTGCCAGCAGCGTTACTGACAGTCGCACAGATACGCAGTATTTT. Encoded protein: CASSVTDSRTDTQYF. Variable domain in full (rest from reference TRBV9 and TRBJ2-3): DSGVTQTPKHLITATGQRVTLRCSPRSGDLSVYWYQQSLDQGLQFLIQYYNGEERAKGNILERFSAQQFPDLHSELNLSSLELGDSALYFCASSVTDSRTDTQYFGPGTRLTVL.

There are many counts of this clone. The chain couples TRBV24-1 to TRBJ2-1; D perhaps matches TRBD1 (6 bases). This CDR3 is built from 15 residues. Germline CDR1 KGHDR, CDR2 SFDVKD. Between the trimmed V and J ends, which lost 7 bases and 6 bases, there was a span of 18 bases. The CDR3: CATRAGTPDRNEQFF. The DNA for the CDR3 is TGTGCCACCAGGGCCGGGACACCGGATCGCAATGAGCAGTTCTTC.

This clone was seen ten or more times. The CDR3 loop reads CATSRQTNTEAFF. CDR3 sequence (DNA): TGTGCCACCAGCAGACAGACGAACACTGAAGCTTTCTTT. This chain uses TRBV15 with TRBJ1-1; no clear D gene. In germline, CDR1 is LNHNV, CDR2 YYDKDF (reference sequence). V dropped 2 bases and J dropped 1 base, with 5 bases sitting between them. This CDR3 has 13 amino acids.

This clone was recorded at least ten times. The junction differs from germline at one of its ends, possibly a read error. The genes are TRBV6-1 and TRBJ2-2; 13 positions match TRBD2. This CDR3 spans 16 amino acids. The germline CDR1 and CDR2 sequences are MNHNS and SASEGT. The CDR3 bases are TGTGCCAGCAGGGAAGGACTAGCGGGAGCTCTCGGGGAGCTGTTTTTT. Protein sequence: CASREGLAGALGELFF.

This clone was observed many times. J is TRBJ2-2 and V is TRBV9, with TRBD1 matching over 9 bases. Trimming cost V 1 base and J 6 bases; bases outside gene matches: 1. Germline loops: CDR1 SGDLS, CDR2 YYNGEE. This CDR3 comprises 14 residues. This CDR3 is CASSVTGGPGELFF. In nucleotides, the CDR3 is TGTGCCAGCAGCGTAACAGGGGGCCCCGGGGAGCTGTTTTTT.

This clone occurred many times. The chain couples TRBV7-3 to TRBJ1-1; D is possibly TRBD1 (6 bases). There are 17 residues in the CDR3. Trimming took off 6 bases at V and 0 bases at J, with 20 bases between the two ends. Germline CDR1 and CDR2: SGHTA and FQGTGA. For the CDR3, the DNA is TGTGCCAGCAGATCGTCGATGGGGGCCATCATGAACACTGAAGCTTTCTTT. Translation gives CASRSSMGAIMNTEAFF.

This clone was recorded many times. V usage is TRBV11-1 and J usage is TRBJ2-7, with D perhaps TRBD2 (5 bases). Germline lookup yields CDR1 SGHAT and CDR2 FQDESV (reference sequence). With 1 base removed from V and 5 bases from J, the gap between germline ends came to 15 bases. The CDR3 length is 15 residues. CDR3 in amino acids: CASSLEASPTHEQYF. Written as DNA, the CDR3 is TGTGCCAGCAGCTTAGAGGCTAGCCCCACCCACGAGCAGTACTTC.

This clone was recorded at least ten times. V is TRBV4-1 and J is TRBJ1-5, with D possibly TRBD1 on 6 matching bases. V dropped 0 bases and J dropped 1 base, with 10 bases sitting between them. The CDR3 runs 16 residues. Germline V gene data show CDR1 as MGHRA and CDR2 as YSYEKL. In nucleotides, the CDR3 is TGCGCCAGCAGCCAAGATGCAGGGGCGAGCAATCAGCCCCAGCATTTT. Protein: CASSQDAGASNQPQHF.

This clone was recorded many times. The V gene is TRBV4-1, the J gene TRBJ1-4; D is unclear. The V gene lost 3 bases and the J gene lost 12 bases, with 14 bases spanning the gap. CDR3 length equals 13 residues. Germline CDR1 MGHRA, CDR2 YSYEKL. CDR3 loop: CASSHPGAVQLFF. Written as DNA, the CDR3 is TGCGCCAGCAGCCACCCCGGAGCGGTTCAACTGTTTTTT.